The 25 T cell receptor beta chains reported below all come from one sample, sequenced in a study of blood T cells in healthy people across ages. Together with a sample-barcoded 5' primer, a J-beta primer mix was included in a second PCR lasting about 7 to 11 cycles. TCRdb processed the 5' RACE reads anew with MiXCR; each CDR3 protein has one entry. There are 1 million or so distinct CDR3 sequences in the sample; 40% to 45% occur only once, and about 19% lies in the top ten. Sequenced material: blood. The receptors were sampled from a woman aged 60-70 years in good health.

This clonotype was seen a few times. The chain combines TRBV5-1 with TRBJ2-1, with TRBD2 matching 12 bases. CDR1 SGHRS and CDR2 YFSETQ come from the germline V gene. The CDR3 covers 16 residues. V was clipped by 4 bases and J by 7 bases; unmatched bases: 9. The CDR3 loop reads CASSIGLAGNWNEQFF. As DNA, the CDR3 is TGCGCCAGCAGCATAGGACTAGCGGGAAATTGGAATGAGCAGTTCTTC.

In DNA form, the CDR3 reads TGTGCCAGCAGTTTAGTTCGCGGTTTTGGGGAAAAACTGTTTTTT. Protein product: CASSLVRGFGEKLFF. The V call is TRBV12-3 or TRBV12-4, the J call TRBJ1-4, with D hard to call. V gave up 1 base and J gave up 8 bases, with 14 bases separating them. The CDR3 length is 15 residues.

Turning to this clonotype: Given a much more abundant clone one base away, this may be a read error. The gene calls are TRBV10-1 and TRBJ2-7, with TRBD1 as a possible D gene (6 bases). The germline V gene encodes CDR1 WNHNN and CDR2 SYGVQD (reference sequence). This CDR3 contains 13 residues. The CDR3 loop is CASRESGQDEQYF. The DNA for the CDR3 is TGCGCCAGCAGAGAGTCGGGACAAGACGAGCAGTACTTC.

The chain joins TRBV6-5 to TRBJ2-7; 10 nucleotides align to TRBD1. The length of the CDR3 is 17 residues. Trimming removed 0 bases from V and 6 bases from J; junction bases left unmatched: 11. The germline gives CDR1 MNHEY, CDR2 SVGAGI. CDR3 loop: CASSYSGGTGVYGEQYF. CDR3 sequence (DNA): TGTGCCAGCAGTTACTCCGGCGGGACAGGGGTTTACGGCGAGCAGTACTTC.

The rearrangement joins TRBV7-3 to TRBJ2-1; 9 bases agree with TRBD2. V was clipped by 5 bases and J by 8 bases; unmatched bases: 25. Germline V lookup: CDR1 SGHTA, CDR2 FQGTGA. CDR3 size: 20 residues. The CDR3: CASSPIPFSPQREAIDEQFF. The CDR3 nucleotides are TGTGCCAGCAGCCCCATCCCTTTCTCACCCCAGCGGGAGGCTATCGATGAGCAGTTCTTC.

This clonotype was observed a handful of times. The chain uses TRBV11-2 and TRBJ2-3; 12 nucleotides line up with TRBD1. The ends lost 5 bases at V and 4 bases at J; junction bases unmatched: 4. Per the germline V gene, CDR1 is SGHAT and CDR2 is FQNNGV. The CDR3 loop spans 15 amino acids. This CDR3 reads CASSPGTGGADTQYF. The CDR3 DNA sequence: TGTGCCAGCAGCCCCGGGACAGGGGGCGCAGATACGCAGTATTTT.

This clonotype was seen a few times. This chain links TRBV20-1 with TRBJ2-7, with 14 bases identical to TRBD2. The V and J ends lost 7 bases and 9 bases, in that order; junction bases with no gene match: 11. The germline V gene has CDR1 DFQATT and CDR2 SNEGSKA (reference sequence). The CDR3 covers 14 residues. This chain's CDR3 is CSVSGLAGVERQYF. The CDR3 region has the DNA TGCAGTGTCTCGGGACTAGCGGGAGTAGAGCGGCAGTACTTC.

The chain links TRBV27 to TRBJ1-2; TRBD1 agrees at 9 bases. Germline CDR1 MNHEY, CDR2 SMNVEV (reference sequence). The J segment lost 7 bases and the V segment lost 6 bases, leaving 12 bases of the junction unmatched. The CDR3 is 15 amino acids. The CDR3 DNA reads TGTGCCAGCAGCCTACTAACAGGGGGCAAAGGTGGCTACACCTTC. Translation: CASSLLTGGKGGYTF.

V is TRBV12-3 or TRBV12-4 and J is TRBJ1-1; no reliable D call. The CDR3 extends over 14 amino acids. V was shortened by 6 bases and J by 10 bases, with 21 bases between the two germline ends. The CDR3 here is CASRETAGPAAAFF. As DNA, the CDR3 is TGTGCCAGCAGAGAGACCGCCGGGCCGGCCGCAGCTTTCTTT.

The chain is built from TRBV6-2 or TRBV6-3 and TRBJ1-5, with 7 bases fitting TRBD1. Germline V gene data show CDR1 as MNHEY and CDR2 as SVGEGT. V was pared by 6 bases and J by 6 bases, with 8 bases of the junction left unmatched. This CDR3 is 14 amino acids long. This CDR3 is CASSQGQWGQPQHF. In DNA, the CDR3 is TGTGCCAGCAGCCAGGGACAGTGGGGTCAGCCCCAGCATTTT.

This clonotype was counted at least ten times. The CDR3, as DNA: TGTGCCAGCAGCCAACTCAAGGGTCAGCTGCCCAATAATTCACCCCTCCACTTT. This gives the protein CASSQLKGQLPNNSPLHF. The J gene is TRBJ1-6, the V gene TRBV4-2; D is uncertain. Germline V gene lookup returns CDR1 LGHNA and CDR2 YNFKEQ. This CDR3 has 18 residues. Trimming shortened V by 2 bases and J by 5 bases, and 19 bases separated the two germline ends.

As regards this clonotype: This may be a read error: a much more frequent sequence differs by one nucleotide. The chain couples TRBV5-1 to TRBJ2-1, with D tentatively TRBD2 (6 bases). The J call may be faulty, since TRBJ2-7 better matches the DNA end. Germline assignment: CDR1 SGHRS and CDR2 YFSETQ. This CDR3 has 16 residues. CDR3 sequence (DNA): TGCGCCAGCAGCTTCGGGGAGGTGGGCCCCTACAATGAGCAGTACTTC. It encodes CASSFGEVGPYNEQYF.

This chain joins TRBV10-3 and TRBJ2-1, with D possibly TRBD1 on 6 matching bases. This CDR3 is 16 amino acids long. V dropped 6 bases and J dropped 0 bases, with 15 bases sitting between them. Germline CDR1 is ENHRY and CDR2 is SYGVKD. The CDR3 DNA follows: TGTGCCATCAGCCTAAGGGACAAGAGCTCCTACAATGAGCAGTTCTTC. It codes for CAISLRDKSSYNEQFF.

This clonotype was recorded many times. The gene calls are TRBV7-2 and TRBJ1-1; tentative D call: TRBD1 (5 bases). Trimming removed 5 bases at V and 1 base at J, with 17 bases between. This CDR3 comprises 16 residues. Germline loops: CDR1 SGHTA, CDR2 FQGNSA. The CDR3 sequence is CASSPYTAQANTEAFF. The CDR3 region has the DNA TGTGCCAGCAGCCCCTATACGGCACAGGCGAACACTGAAGCTTTCTTT. Full variable domain (outside the CDR3, taken from reference TRBV7-2 and TRBJ1-1): GAGVSQSPSNKVTEKGKDVELRCDPISGHTALYWYRQSLGQGLEFLIYFQGNSAPDKSGLPSDRFSAERTGGSVSTLTIQRTQQEDSAVYLCASSPYTAQANTEAFFGQGTRLTVV.

The chain has TRBV4-2 and TRBJ2-7; 7 bases map to TRBD1. The germline V gene encodes CDR1 LGHNA and CDR2 YNFKEQ. This CDR3 contains 16 residues. The J segment lost 2 bases and the V segment lost 0 bases, leaving 7 bases of the junction unmatched. The CDR3 spells CASSQDEGTAAYEQYF. For the CDR3, the DNA is TGTGCCAGCAGCCAAGATGAAGGGACAGCCGCCTACGAGCAGTACTTC.

The gene calls are TRBV4-1 and TRBJ2-5, with 10 positions matching TRBD2. The end of the DNA is better explained by TRBJ2-7, so the J call may be wrong. CDR1 and CDR2 (germline): MGHRA, YSYEKL. The CDR3 consists of 15 residues. DNA of the CDR3: TGCGCCAGCAGCGCAAACGGACTAGCGGCCTACGAGCAGTACTTC. It codes for CASSANGLAAYEQYF.

The chain links TRBV25-1 to TRBJ1-5, with TRBD1 matching 8 bases. V was pared by 4 bases and J by 7 bases, with 6 bases of the junction left unmatched. The CDR3 extends over 14 amino acids. Germline assignment: CDR1 MGHDK and CDR2 SYGVNS. The CDR3 DNA sequence: TGTGCCAGCAGTGGCGGACAGGGAGGACAGCCCCAGCATTTT. Translating gives CASSGGQGGQPQHF. The whole variable domain, remainder taken from reference TRBV25-1 and TRBJ1-5, is EADIYQTPRYLVIGTGKKITLECSQTMGHDKMYWYQQDPGMELHLIHYSYGVNSTEKGDLSSESTVSRIRTEHFPLTLESARPSHTSQYLCASSGGQGGQPQHFGDGTRLSIL.

J is TRBJ2-2 and V is TRBV20-1; unclear D gene. CDR3 length: 13 residues. V gave up 4 bases and J gave up 4 bases, with 10 bases separating them. Germline V gene lookup returns CDR1 DFQATT and CDR2 SNEGSKA (reference sequence). The CDR3 here is CSAKWLVTGELFF. DNA of the CDR3: TGCAGTGCTAAGTGGCTTGTCACCGGGGAGCTGTTTTTT.

In the case of this clonotype: A read error may produce the germline difference seen at one junction end. This chain links TRBV4-2 with TRBJ2-1; perhaps TRBD2 as D (5 bases). This CDR3 is built from 15 residues. Germline V gives CDR1 LGHNA, CDR2 YNFKEQ. The CDR3 region is CASSQELTDYNKQFF. The CDR3 coding sequence is TGTGCCAGCAGCCAAGAACTAACAGACTACAATAAGCAGTTCTTC.

Details on this clonotype: It may be a read error: a sequence one base away is much more abundant. This chain joins TRBV6-6 and TRBJ2-1, with 10 bases aligning to TRBD2. Trimming took 10 bases from V and 9 from J; bases not matched to a gene: 9. There are 13 residues in the CDR3. The germline gives CDR1 MNHNY, CDR2 SVGAGI (reference sequence). CDR3 residues: CATQAGGPVEQFF. The CDR3 DNA follows: TGTGCCACTCAAGCGGGAGGGCCAGTTGAGCAGTTCTTC.

The V gene is TRBV30, the J gene TRBJ2-5; D unresolved. This CDR3 region has 12 residues. Germline CDR1 reads GTSNPN; CDR2 reads SVGIG (reference sequence). The V end was cut by 2 bases, the J end by 11 bases, with 15 bases between. The CDR3 here is CAWSRVDNEQYF. The DNA for the CDR3 is TGTGCCTGGAGTCGGGTTGACAATGAGCAGTACTTC.

This clonotype was detected a few times. The rearrangement links TRBV20-1 to TRBJ1-2, with 9 nucleotides matching TRBD1. Germline loops: CDR1 DFQATT, CDR2 SNEGSKA (reference sequence). Unmatched junction bases numbered 11, after V lost 2 bases and J lost 7 bases. This CDR3 contains 15 residues. CDR3 residues: CSARPGQGFFGGYTF. CDR3 nucleotide sequence: TGCAGTGCTAGACCGGGACAGGGTTTTTTCGGTGGCTACACCTTC.

The chain links TRBV2 to TRBJ2-2, with D unclear. CDR1 is SNHLY, CDR2 FYNNEI, per germline. The CDR3 runs 13 residues. Trimming left V 5 bases short and J 4 bases short, with 8 bases between. The CDR3 coding sequence is TGTGCCAGCAGTAAGGACCCCACCGGGGAGCTGTTTTTT. Its protein is CASSKDPTGELFF.

The chain recombines TRBV2 with TRBJ2-5, with 9 bases matching TRBD2. This CDR3 region has 15 residues. J was trimmed by 2 bases and V by 6 bases; bases with no gene match: 7. Germline values: CDR1 SNHLY, CDR2 FYNNEI. The CDR3 DNA follows: TGTGCCAGCAGGGCTAGCGGGGTGATACAAGAGACCCAGTACTTC. The encoded protein is CASRASGVIQETQYF.

In this sample, this clonotype turned up a few times. One end of the junction does not line up with germline, which may come from a read error. V usage is TRBV4-1 and J usage is TRBJ2-4; D gene uncertain. CDR3 length: 15 residues. The germline V gene encodes CDR1 MGHRA and CDR2 YSYEKL. In DNA, the CDR3 is TGCGCCAGCACCCAACAGCTCCTAGCCAAAAACATTCAGTACTTC. Protein: CASTQQLLAKNIQYF.